A selection of T cell receptor beta chains follows, all from one sample in a study of T cells in Graves' hyperthyroidism and ophthalmopathy. TCRdb recomputed calls from the multiplex PCR reads with MiXCR, one row per CDR3 protein. Of hundreds of thousands of distinct CDR3 sequences listed, around a third are singletons. The sequenced sample was blood. These receptors were collected from a woman in her thirties or forties with Graves' hyperthyroidism. Each CDR3 is given with its conserved first and last residue.

>TRBV6-1|14|TRBJ2-2
CASTRGMSTGELFF
>TRBV29-1|13|TRBJ2-5
CSVGGGLGETQYF
>TRBV6-5|15|TRBJ2-7
CASSFSTEAAYEQYF
>TRBV10-3|13|TRBJ2-7
CAIRQRQGAQVYF
>TRBV25-1|15|TRBJ2-3
CASSDPGQYGDTQYF
>TRBV7-2|16|TRBJ1-1
CASSPDGGGRGTEAFF
>TRBV5-5|15|TRBJ1-1
CASSLGGSLVGEAFF
>TRBV7-2|14|-
CASSRGLPRNEQFF
>TRBV6-5|16|TRBJ2-7
CASSYSKHGGSYEQYF
>TRBV7-2|14|TRBJ1-5
CASSLGSDNQPQHF
>TRBV9|17|TRBJ2-6
CASSVSDGRSGANVLTF
>TRBV20-1|16|TRBJ2-7
CSARAYYREISYEQYF
>TRBV20-1|15|TRBJ1-1
CSARATGGWVTEAFF
>TRBV20-1|13|-
CSAYRLAGLAQFF
>TRBV24-1|14|TRBJ2-2
CATSDSSGRLELFF
>TRBV2|17|TRBJ2-5
CASSPAKGTGGQETQYF
>TRBV29-1|14|TRBJ2-2
CSVTGGVGTGELFF
>TRBV7-2|17|TRBJ2-5
CASSSPRGRVRQETQYF
>TRBV10-3|15|TRBJ1-5
CAISESSNSNQPQHF
>TRBV6-6|14|TRBJ1-4
CASGQGGTNEKLFF
>TRBV20-1|18|TRBJ1-1
CSARDSLTGVVTNTEAFF
>TRBV11-2|16|TRBJ2-2
CASSSYFQANTGELFF
>TRBV19|14|TRBJ1-2
CASSMRGVNYGYTF
>TRBV7-9|15|TRBJ2-7
CASSVQEQGPGEQYF
>TRBV20-1|14|TRBJ2-2
CSATVNSISGELFF
>TRBV19|14|TRBJ2-6
CASSILSGANVLTF
>TRBV15|13|TRBJ1-5
CATSIAINQPQHF
>TRBV7-3|15|TRBJ1-1
CASSLTYGRGTEAFF
>TRBV6-5|14|-
CASSLDRGWDEQFF
>TRBV10-3|18|TRBJ2-2
CASSSLDDRGRDTGELFF
>TRBV20-1|16|TRBJ1-5
CSARQKGHQLGWPQHF
>TRBV5-1|17|TRBJ1-1
CASSRRTGNYGGTEAFF
>TRBV7-2|14|TRBJ1-1
CASSYRQGRTEAFF
>TRBV10-3|12|TRBJ2-6
CAIAVQINTEAF
>TRBV7-2|14|TRBJ1-1
CASSWGGGQSKAFF
>TRBV2|15|TRBJ1-3
CASEGQGASGNTIYF
>TRBV24-1|13|TRBJ1-4
CATSQTENEKLFF
>TRBV2|15|TRBJ1-1
CASSEGQPMNTEAFF
>TRBV18|16|TRBJ1-1
CASSPRAATVNTEAFF
>TRBV6-5|12|TRBJ2-2
CASGRGRGELFF
>TRBV9|13|TRBJ1-1
CASSVLGDTEAFF